The next 9 T cell receptor beta chains were all read from a single sample in a study of identical twins. MiXCR, run by TCRdb on the 5' RACE reads, gives a single entry per CDR3 protein. Of about 530,000 distinct CDR3 sequences detected, around 22% appear once; the ten largest clones hold about 0.5%. A further study also used this sample, focusing on yellow fever vaccine responses in identical twins.

Source material: CD4+ T cells sorted from blood. These receptors all come from a woman aged 18-29 years in good health.

The genes are TRBV12-3 or TRBV12-4 and TRBJ1-1, with a weak D call TRBD1 (6 bases). Trimming removed 5 bases from V and 3 bases from J, with 10 bases in between. The CDR3 loop spans 13 amino acids. Here the CDR3 reads CASSVGAYTEAFF. The CDR3, as DNA: TGTGCCAGCAGTGTGGGGGCCTACACTGAAGCTTTCTTT.

The chain joins TRBV5-1 to TRBJ2-1, with 7 positions matching TRBD2. This CDR3 is 14 amino acids long. After removal of 4 bases from V and 5 bases from J, the junction contained 6 bases not matched to a gene. Germline V gene lookup returns CDR1 SGHRS and CDR2 YFSETQ. The CDR3 DNA reads TGCGCCAGCAGCGGGGGACTACCGAACAATGAGCAGTTCTTC. Residues: CASSGGLPNNEQFF.

This clonotype came up a few times. The CDR3 region has the DNA TGTGCCAGCAGCCCCCGAGGTAGCGGAACCTCCTACAATGAGCAGTTCTTC. Its translation is CASSPRGSGTSYNEQFF. J is TRBJ2-1 and V is TRBV9; perhaps TRBD2 as D (6 bases). With 4 bases removed from V and 0 bases from J, the gap between germline ends came to 17 bases. CDR3 length: 17 residues. CDR1 is SGDLS, CDR2 YYNGEE, per germline.

This clonotype has just a few counts. This chain connects TRBV18 to TRBJ1-5; perhaps TRBD1 as D (5 bases). This CDR3 is 15 amino acids long. The germline gives CDR1 KGHSH, CDR2 LQKENI. V gave up 0 bases and J gave up 7 bases, with 13 bases separating them. The CDR3 reads CASSPPDEGRQPQHF. DNA of the CDR3: TGTGCCAGCTCACCACCGGACGAGGGGCGGCAGCCCCAGCATTTT.

This clonotype appeared a few times. The chain uses TRBV29-1 and TRBJ1-1, with D possibly matching TRBD1 (5 bases). V gave up 8 bases and J gave up 3 bases, with 10 bases separating them. CDR1 and CDR2 from the germline V gene are SQVTM and ANQGSEA. The CDR3 runs to 11 residues. In DNA form, the CDR3 reads TGCAGCTCCCTGGGGCACACTGAAGCTTTCTTT. As protein: CSSLGHTEAFF.

The chain recombines TRBV20-1 with TRBJ2-2; D is ambiguous. From germline, CDR1 is DFQATT and CDR2 SNEGSKA (reference sequence). V lost 6 bases and J 5 bases, leaving 16 bases between the germline ends. There are 14 residues in the CDR3. This chain's CDR3 is CSARTAGGTGELFF. In DNA, the CDR3 is TGCAGTGCCCGGACGGCAGGCGGTACCGGGGAGCTGTTTTTT.

The chain links TRBV10-2 to TRBJ2-5; D might be TRBD2 (7 bases). Germline values: CDR1 WSHSY, CDR2 SAAADI. The CDR3 runs to 14 residues. V lost 8 bases, J lost 5 bases, and 18 bases lay in between. CDR3 loop: CASSSRGAGETQYF. In DNA form, the CDR3 reads TGCGCCAGCTCTTCACGGGGGGCCGGGGAGACCCAGTACTTC.

The chain employs TRBV15 and TRBJ2-3; TRBD2 is a possible D gene (6 bases). In germline, CDR1 is LNHNV, CDR2 YYDKDF (reference sequence). Between the trimmed V and J ends, which lost 0 bases and 3 bases, there was a span of 13 bases. The CDR3 is 16 amino acids. CDR3 loop: CATSRELAVGTDTQYF. The CDR3 DNA is TGTGCCACCAGCAGAGAACTAGCAGTGGGGACAGATACGCAGTATTTT.

This chain links TRBV12-3 or TRBV12-4 with TRBJ2-7; a possible D gene is TRBD2 (6 bases). The V gene lost 2 bases and the J gene lost 7 bases, with 15 bases spanning the gap. The CDR3 is 14 amino acids. The CDR3 loop is CASSLMAGKGEQYF. Written as DNA, the CDR3 is TGTGCCAGCAGTTTAATGGCGGGAAAGGGGGAGCAGTACTTC.